The clone carrying this T cell receptor beta chain was counted between two and nine times. Its cognate antigen is unknown. This CDR3 has 14 residues. The germline V and J ends were trimmed by 6 bases and 2 bases, with 14 bases remaining between them. Per the germline V gene, CDR1 is ENHRY and CDR2 is SYGVKD. This specimen comes from a study of identical twins. Whole-study findings and limits: The study based its conclusions on cross-sectional statistical analysis and did not follow the same donors. For zero-insertion analyses, partial confounding could come from invariant MAIT and iNKT cells. Whereas memory repertoires showed no such difference, abundant cord blood beta clonotypes carried fewer insertions.

Template switching (which added a universal primer site) was used, and cDNA carried unique molecular identifiers. TCRdb re-analysed the 5' RACE reads in MiXCR, keeping a single row per CDR3 protein. The table lists about 490,000 distinct CDR3 sequences, approximately 14% of them singletons. This sample was shared with a second study, whose subject was yellow fever vaccine responses in identical twins.

The sequenced sample was CD4+ T cells sorted from blood. This TCR was sampled from a woman between 18 and 30 years old in good health. The genes are TRBV10-3 and TRBJ2-7; either TRBD1 or TRBD2 may supply D (5 bases each). CDR3 protein: CAIRPGTRTYEQYF. The DNA of the CDR3 is TGTGCCATCAGACCCGGGACGAGAACCTACGAGCAGTACTTC.